Here is one T cell receptor (beta chain) with its context. Method: immunoSEQ multiplex PCR; TCRdb's copy keeps in-frame clones and lacks some. The sample comprises 15,000 to 20,000 clones, around 82% of which are singletons, and roughly 7% rests with the top ten. This sample is drawn from a study of neoadjuvant nivolumab and ipilimumab in lung cancer. The sample in question was tumor tissue, obtained after neoadjuvant nivolumab, alone or with ipilimumab, at or shortly before surgery. The sequence was collected from an adult with non-small cell lung cancer.

The CDR3 nucleotides read TGCGCCAGCAGCCAAGGTCAGATGTACAGGCCGAACACTGAAGCTTTCTTT. Translation: CASSQGQMYRPNTEAFF. The gene calls are TRBV4-1 and TRBJ1-1; D is perhaps TRBD1 (5 bases). CDR1 MGHRA and CDR2 YSYEKL come from the germline V gene. This CDR3 is 17 amino acids long. V was clipped by 1 base and J by 1 base, with 16 bases between them.